One and the same sample provided the 21 T cell receptor beta chains below, sequenced in a study of shared clonotypes between healthy human individuals. Sequencing was performed with immunoSEQ multiplex PCR; in TCRdb, only in-frame clones are kept and a portion is missing. The repertoire includes over 850,000 clones, more than 75% of them detected once, and about 0.52% sits in the top ten. Sequencing input: memory CD4+ T cells from PBMCs. Subset reported: CD45RA-negative fraction. These TCRs come from a man aged 18 to 30 in good health. Some clones in this sample may be carry-over from other donors' samples.

In DNA form, the CDR3 reads TGCGCCAGCAGCTGGGGGCAGACCGAAGATACGCAGTATTTT. Protein sequence: CASSWGQTEDTQYF. This chain uses TRBV5-1 with TRBJ2-3; D possibly corresponds to TRBD1 (6 bases). The germline CDR1 and CDR2 sequences are SGHRS and YFSETQ. The V end was cut by 3 bases, the J end by 5 bases, with 13 bases between. The length of the CDR3 is 14 residues.

The DNA for the CDR3 is TGTGCCAGCAGCCAGGGGGGGGACTCCCTCTACGAGCAGTACTTC. This codes for CASSQGGDSLYEQYF. The rearrangement joins TRBV11-3 to TRBJ2-7, with D tentatively TRBD1 or TRBD2 (7 bases each). Germline values: CDR1 SGHNT, CDR2 YENEEA. V was clipped by 5 bases and J by 3 bases, with 17 bases between them. CDR3 length: 15 amino acids. Drawing the rest from reference TRBV11-3 and TRBJ2-7, the complete variable domain is EAGVVQSPRYKIIEKKQPVAFWCNPISGHNTLYWYLQNLGQGPELLIRYENEEAVDDSQLPKDRFSAERLKGVDSTLKIQPAELGDSAVYLCASSQGGDSLYEQYFGPGTRLTVT.

This clone was seen a few times. The chain recombines TRBV13 with TRBJ1-1, with 7 bases that match TRBD1. Germline V gene lookup returns CDR1 PRHDT and CDR2 FYEKMQ (reference sequence). This CDR3 has 13 amino acids. V lost 6 bases, J lost 4 bases, and 5 bases stayed unmatched. Here the CDR3 DNA reads TGTGCCAGCAGGACTACAGGGGTCACTGAAGCTTTCTTT. Translated, it gives CASRTTGVTEAFF. The full variable domain, with the rest looked up from reference TRBV13 and TRBJ1-1, is AAGVIQSPRHLIKEKRETATLKCYPIPRHDTVYWYQQGPGQDPQFLISFYEKMQSDKGSIPDRFSAQQFSDYHSELNMSSLELGDSALYFCASRTTGVTEAFFGQGTRLTVV.

V is TRBV5-1 and J is TRBJ2-1, with D unclear. The ends were cut back, 0 bases at V and 8 bases at J, with 9 bases in the middle. Germline CDR1 is SGHRS and CDR2 is YFSETQ. The length of the CDR3 is 13 residues. The CDR3 DNA sequence: TGCGCCAGCAGCTTGGTCCAGCAGGATGAGCAGTTCTTC. The encoded protein is CASSLVQQDEQFF. The full variable domain, its missing parts supplied by reference TRBV5-1 and TRBJ2-1, is KAGVTQTPRYLIKTRGQQVTLSCSPISGHRSVSWYQQTPGQGLQFLFEYFSETQRNKGNFPGRFSGRQFSNSRSEMNVSTLELGDSALYLCASSLVQQDEQFFGPGTRLTVL.

This clone was found a few times. This chain links TRBV6-4 with TRBJ2-1, with 10 bases identical to TRBD2. This CDR3 spans 20 amino acids. Looked up from germline, CDR1 is MRHNA and CDR2 is SNTAGT. J was trimmed by 0 bases and V by 6 bases; bases with no gene match: 17. CDR3 residues: CASSPRGASGSFSSYNEQFF. CDR3 coding DNA: TGTGCCAGCAGCCCAAGGGGGGCTAGCGGGAGTTTTAGCTCCTACAATGAGCAGTTCTTC.

In this sample, this clone turned up once. The rearrangement joins TRBV5-1 to TRBJ2-1; D remains ambiguous. Per the germline V gene, CDR1 is SGHRS and CDR2 is YFSETQ. V shed 0 bases and J shed 10 bases, with 11 bases lying between them. CDR3 length equals 13 residues. The CDR3 spells CASSLEGLHEQFF. CDR3 nucleotides: TGCGCCAGCAGCTTGGAAGGGCTCCACGAGCAGTTCTTC.

The chain joins TRBV19 to TRBJ1-3; tentative D call: TRBD1 (6 bases). There are 16 residues in the CDR3. Trimming cost V 8 bases and J 0 bases, with 17 bases left between them. The germline V gene has CDR1 LNHDA and CDR2 SQIVND (reference sequence). The CDR3 DNA sequence: TGTGCCAGTGGAAGATTGGGGGGCTACTCTGGAAACACCATATATTTT. This sequence encodes CASGRLGGYSGNTIYF.

The chain joins TRBV5-1 to TRBJ1-1; possible D gene TRBD1, 5 bases. The CDR3 contains 14 residues. The V gene lost 4 bases and the J gene lost 4 bases, with 14 bases spanning the gap. Germline CDR1 and CDR2: SGHRS and YFSETQ. CDR3 in DNA: TGCGCCAGCAGCCCCTTGGGACGAGGCACTGAAGCTTTCTTT. Amino acids: CASSPLGRGTEAFF.

The V gene is TRBV5-1, the J gene TRBJ2-7, with TRBD1 matching over 8 bases. V was pared by 4 bases and J by 1 base, with 7 bases of the junction left unmatched. Germline V CDR1 and CDR2: SGHRS, YFSETQ. This CDR3 comprises 15 residues. CDR3: CASSTTGVTSYEQYF. The CDR3 DNA reads TGCGCCAGCAGCACGACAGGGGTTACGTCCTACGAGCAGTACTTC.

Worth noting for this clone: Other DNA variants within this sample encode the same CDR3. The rearrangement uses TRBV5-4 and TRBJ2-5; D gene unclear. CDR1 SGHNT and CDR2 YYREEE come from the germline V gene (reference sequence). This CDR3 contains 13 residues. V lost 1 base and J lost 0, with 4 bases in between. CDR3 amino acids: CASSLRDQETQYF. The CDR3 DNA follows: TGTGCCAGCAGCTTGAGGGACCAAGAGACCCAGTACTTC. The full variable domain, completed using reference TRBV5-4 and TRBJ2-5, is ETGVTQSPTHLIKTRGQQVTLRCSSQSGHNTVSWYQQALGQGPQFIFQYYREEENGRGNFPPRFSGLQFPNYSSELNVNALELDDSALYLCASSLRDQETQYFGPGTRLLVL.

The chain's CDR3 is CASSLEGTVNTEAFF. The CDR3 bases are TGTGCCAGCAGCTTAGAGGGGACAGTGAACACTGAAGCTTTCTTT. The V call is TRBV7-9, the J call TRBJ1-1; 7 nucleotides agree with TRBD1. V lost 1 base to trimming and J lost 0 bases; unmatched junction nucleotides: 2. The CDR3 contains 15 residues. Germline V gives CDR1 SEHNR, CDR2 FQNEAQ (reference sequence).

The chain combines TRBV10-1 with TRBJ1-3; D not certain. The CDR3 loop spans 13 amino acids. Germline assignment: CDR1 WNHNN and CDR2 SYGVQD (reference sequence). Trimming left V 4 bases short and J 1 base short, with 5 bases between. CDR3 DNA sequence: TGCGCCAGCAGTGGTAATTCTGGAAACACCATATATTTT. This codes for CASSGNSGNTIYF.

The genes are TRBV11-2 and TRBJ2-7; no reliable D call. The CDR3 runs 12 residues. Germline CDR1 is SGHAT and CDR2 is FQNNGV. V lost 2 bases and J 2 bases, leaving 4 bases between the germline ends. DNA for the CDR3: TGTGCCAGCAGCTTAATCACCTACGAGCAGTACTTC. As protein: CASSLITYEQYF.

The chain carries TRBV5-4 and TRBJ1-1, with 8 bases identical to TRBD1. J lost 5 bases, V lost 3 bases, and 9 bases had no gene match. The CDR3 totals 15 residues. Germline V lookup: CDR1 SGHNT, CDR2 YYREEE (reference sequence). The CDR3 bases are TGTGCCAGCAGCTCCAGCCCGGACAGGGTAACTGAAGCTTTCTTT. Translated: CASSSSPDRVTEAFF.

The table lists this clone with a count of one. Other nucleotide sequences from this sample produce the same CDR3. The chain recombines TRBV28 with TRBJ2-7, with unresolved D. The CDR3 is 11 amino acids. V lost 6 bases and J 7 bases, leaving 10 bases between the germline ends. CDR1 MDHEN and CDR2 SYDVKM come from the germline V gene. CDR3: CASSESGEQYF. DNA of the CDR3: TGTGCCAGCAGCGAGTCTGGAGAGCAGTACTTC.

J is TRBJ2-2 and V is TRBV28; 7 bases match TRBD2. Trimming at V came to 2 bases and at J to 1 base, leaving 1 base not matched to a gene. The germline CDR1 and CDR2 sequences are MDHEN and SYDVKM. This CDR3 has 15 amino acids. CDR3 sequence: CASSLPSGNTGELFF. CDR3 DNA sequence: TGTGCCAGCAGTTTACCTAGCGGGAACACCGGGGAGCTGTTTTTT.

The chain joins TRBV7-2 to TRBJ1-2; D might be TRBD1 (5 bases). Germline CDR1 SGHTA, CDR2 FQGNSA. CDR3 length: 15 amino acids. V dropped 1 base and J dropped 4 bases, with 13 bases sitting between them. The chain's CDR3 is CASSLEVAGSYGYTF. As DNA, the CDR3 is TGTGCCAGCAGCTTAGAGGTGGCAGGGAGCTATGGCTACACCTTC.

The chain joins TRBV5-4 to TRBJ2-7, with 7 bases fitting TRBD1. The CDR3 is 14 residues long. The trim removed 3 bases at V and 2 bases at J, leaving 5 bases unmatched. CDR1 SGHNT and CDR2 YYREEE come from the germline V gene (reference sequence). For the CDR3, the DNA is TGTGCCAGCAGCTCAACAGGGGCCCCCTACGAGCAGTACTTC. Protein: CASSSTGAPYEQYF.

The chain's CDR3 is CASRPTVPYEQYF. The CDR3 nucleotides are TGTGCCAGCAGGCCGACAGTTCCTTACGAGCAGTACTTC. The J gene is TRBJ2-7, the V gene TRBV28, with D perhaps TRBD1 (5 bases). V lost 6 bases to trimming and J lost 4 bases, with 13 bases between them. The CDR3 covers 13 residues. Germline V gives CDR1 MDHEN, CDR2 SYDVKM.

The chain is built from TRBV7-2 and TRBJ2-7; 7 bases agree with TRBD2. The germline gives CDR1 SGHTA, CDR2 FQGNSA. J lost 4 bases, V lost 2 bases, and 11 bases had no gene match. The CDR3 consists of 16 residues. The CDR3 DNA reads TGTGCCAGCAGCTTACTGCCTGGCGGGAGCAAGTACGAGCAGTACTTC. Translation: CASSLLPGGSKYEQYF.

The chain couples TRBV9 to TRBJ2-5; D could derive from TRBD1 or TRBD2 (6 bases each). The CDR3 has 16 amino acids. Germline assignment: CDR1 SGDLS and CDR2 YYNGEE. Trimming cost V 3 bases and J 4 bases, with 19 bases left between them. CDR3 bases: TGTGCCAGCAGCGCCTTTTGGGGGGCTATGGGAGAGACCCAGTACTTC. Residues: CASSAFWGAMGETQYF.